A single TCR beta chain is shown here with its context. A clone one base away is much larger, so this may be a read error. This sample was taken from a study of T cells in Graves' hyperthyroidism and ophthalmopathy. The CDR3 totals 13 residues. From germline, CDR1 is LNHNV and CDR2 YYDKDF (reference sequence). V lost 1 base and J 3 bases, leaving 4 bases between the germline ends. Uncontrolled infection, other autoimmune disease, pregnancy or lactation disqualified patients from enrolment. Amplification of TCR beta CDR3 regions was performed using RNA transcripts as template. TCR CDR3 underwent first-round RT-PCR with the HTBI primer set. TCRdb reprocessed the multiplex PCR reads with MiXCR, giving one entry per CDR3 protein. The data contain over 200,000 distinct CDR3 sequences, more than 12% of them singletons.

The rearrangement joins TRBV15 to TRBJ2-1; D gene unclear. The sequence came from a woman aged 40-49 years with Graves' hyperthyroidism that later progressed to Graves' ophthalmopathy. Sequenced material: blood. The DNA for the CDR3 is TGTGCCACCAGCAGAGTCATCTACAATGAGCAGTTCTTC. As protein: CATSRVIYNEQFF.